Included here is one TCR beta chain sequence, with context. Its cognate antigen is unknown. Primers for the PCR totalled 60 Vbeta and 13 Jbeta. Clones were sequenced by immunoSEQ multiplex PCR, and TCRdb holds only the in-frame ones, with some missing. Of 150,000 to 250,000 clones in the sample, under 90% are singletons; the top ten hold roughly 0.098%. This sample stems from a study of cytomegalovirus exposure and HLA in healthy donors. About the study: Researchers found that approximately 85% of almost 400 genotyped donors fell within the Caucasian-associated ancestry cluster. Study-wide findings and caveats: For most TCR beta V segments, an earlier analysis put the productive rate at about 90% or about 30% of the time. The authors later found HLA-associated TCR beta chains more clonally expanded than equally common others.

The CDR3 length is 16 residues. V was shortened by 4 bases and J by 1 base, with 16 bases between the two germline ends. Germline V lookup: CDR1 SGHTA, CDR2 FQGTGA. What was sequenced was PBMCs. This receptor was obtained from a boy aged 2 to 9 in good health and CMV-seronegative. The J gene is TRBJ1-1, the V gene TRBV7-3, with a weak D call TRBD1 (5 bases). The CDR3: CASSSRGAGGNTEAFF. In DNA form, the CDR3 reads TGTGCCAGCAGCTCCCGCGGGGCCGGGGGGAACACTGAAGCTTTCTTT. Filled out from reference TRBV7-3 and TRBJ1-1, the complete variable domain reads GAGVSQTPSNKVTEKGKYVELRCDPISGHTALYWYRQSLGQGPEFLIYFQGTGAADDSGLPNDRFFAVRPEGSVSTLKIQRTERGDSAVYLCASSSRGAGGNTEAFFGQGTRLTVV.